These 10 T cell receptor beta chains share one sample of origin, sequenced in a study of T cell changes during pregnancy in multiple sclerosis. Method: immunoSEQ multiplex PCR; TCRdb's copy keeps in-frame clones and lacks some. There are about 51,000 clones in the sample; 93% occur only once, and 1.5% to 2% lies in the top ten. This sample comprised peripheral blood, obtained in the second trimester of pregnancy. These receptors were obtained from a female donor with multiple sclerosis, enrolled in a pregnancy study.

The gene calls are TRBV10-1 and TRBJ2-1; TRBD1 aligns across 8 bases. CDR1 and CDR2 from the germline V gene are WNHNN and SYGVQD (reference sequence). The CDR3 consists of 15 residues. Trimming took 5 bases from V and 5 from J; bases not matched to a gene: 8. The CDR3 DNA reads TGCGCCAGCAGTATAGGACAGGGAAAGGACAATGAGCAGTTCTTC. It translates to CASSIGQGKDNEQFF.

The J gene is TRBJ2-7, the V gene TRBV7-2, with TRBD2 matching over 13 bases. Germline trimming cut 2 bases from V and 0 bases from J; bases unmatched to any gene: 1. The germline V gene encodes CDR1 SGHTA and CDR2 FQGNSA. The CDR3 covers 16 residues. The CDR3 here is CASSLRLAGGSYEQYF. The CDR3 nucleotides read TGTGCCAGCAGCTTACGACTAGCGGGGGGCTCCTACGAGCAGTACTTC.

J is TRBJ2-1 and V is TRBV5-6; tentative D call: TRBD1 (5 bases). This CDR3 is 15 amino acids long. Germline CDR1 reads SGHDT; CDR2 reads YYEEEE. Trimming stripped 2 bases from V and 1 base from J, with 10 bases between. The chain's CDR3 is CASSLGAGSYNEQFF. In DNA form, the CDR3 reads TGTGCCAGCAGCTTAGGGGCTGGTTCCTACAATGAGCAGTTCTTC.

V is TRBV12-5 and J is TRBJ2-1; 8 bases fit TRBD2. The CDR3 extends over 20 amino acids. With V trimmed by 0 bases and J by 5 bases, 18 bases remained unmatched. CDR1 and CDR2 from the germline V gene are LGHNT and FRNRAP. The CDR3 sequence: CASGLVLSTLAGPLHNEQFF. DNA for the CDR3: TGTGCTAGTGGTTTGGTACTGTCAACTCTAGCGGGCCCTCTCCACAATGAGCAGTTCTTC.

This rearrangement joins TRBV11-3 to TRBJ2-1; D unclear. This CDR3 contains 13 residues. V was pared by 1 base and J by 7 bases, with 8 bases between. Germline values: CDR1 SGHNT, CDR2 YENEEA. In DNA, the CDR3 is TGTGCCAGCAGCTTAGGGGCTTGGAATGAGCAGTTCTTC. It encodes CASSLGAWNEQFF.

To note about this clone: Sequence at one end of the junction differs from germline and may be a read error. V gene TRBV7-7 combines with J gene TRBJ1-4, with 9 bases that match TRBD1. Germline CDR1 SSHAT, CDR2 FNYEAQ (reference sequence). CDR3 length equals 15 residues. The CDR3 sequence: CASSKTGGKDEKLFF. CDR3 bases: TGTGCTAGCAGCAAAACAGGGGGCAAGGATGAAAAACTGTTTTTT. The whole variable domain, remainder taken from reference TRBV7-7 and TRBJ1-4, is GAGVSQSPRYKVTKRGQDVTLRCDPISSHATLYWYQQALGQGPEFLTYFNYEAQPDKSGLPSDRFSAERPEGSISTLTIQRTEQRDSAMYRCASSKTGGKDEKLFFGSGTQLSVL.

V is TRBV11-2 and J is TRBJ1-2; D is uncertain. There are 13 residues in the CDR3. Trimming took 4 bases from V and 5 from J, leaving 11 bases between them. Germline assignment: CDR1 SGHAT and CDR2 FQNNGV. This CDR3 is CASSSLRRYGYTF. The CDR3, as DNA: TGTGCCAGCAGCTCCCTGCGGCGATATGGCTACACCTTC.

V gene TRBV21-1 combines with J gene TRBJ1-1; the D segment call TRBD1 is taken from the table without a DNA check. TRBV21-1 is deemed a pseudogene. The CDR3 is 15 amino acids. This CDR3 reads CASTFSTVKNTEAFF. DNA of the CDR3: TGTGCCAGCACCTTCTCGACAGTCAAGAACACTGAAGCTTTCTTT.

This chain joins TRBV5-1 and TRBJ2-1; D gene uncertain. Trimming took off 2 bases at V and 0 bases at J, with 9 bases between the two ends. CDR1 SGHRS and CDR2 YFSETQ come from the germline V gene. The CDR3 is made up of 15 amino acids. The CDR3 region has the DNA TGCGCCAGCAGCTTCACTGGTGGCTCCTACAATGAGCAGTTCTTC. Its protein is CASSFTGGSYNEQFF.

This clone was seen just once. This chain connects TRBV15 to TRBJ2-5; 8 positions match TRBD2. The V gene's germline CDR1 is LNHNV and CDR2 YYDKDF (reference sequence). V lost 0 bases to trimming and J lost 2 bases; unmatched junction nucleotides: 8. The CDR3 is made up of 17 amino acids. CDR3 in DNA: TGTGCCACCAGCAGAGATGCGGCGGGAGGTCCTCAAGAGACCCAGTACTTC. Its protein product is CATSRDAAGGPQETQYF.